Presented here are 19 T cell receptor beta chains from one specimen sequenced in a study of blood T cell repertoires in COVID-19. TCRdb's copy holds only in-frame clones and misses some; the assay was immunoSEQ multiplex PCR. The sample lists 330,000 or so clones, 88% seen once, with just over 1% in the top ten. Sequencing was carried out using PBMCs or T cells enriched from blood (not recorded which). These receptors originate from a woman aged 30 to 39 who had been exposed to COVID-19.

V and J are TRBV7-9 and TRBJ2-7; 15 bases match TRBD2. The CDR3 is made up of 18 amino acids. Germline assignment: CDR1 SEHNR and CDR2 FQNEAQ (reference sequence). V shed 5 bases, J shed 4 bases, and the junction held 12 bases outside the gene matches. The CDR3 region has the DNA TGTGCCAGCAGCAAGCGGACTAGCGGGAGGGCCTCGGGGTACGAGCAGTACTTC. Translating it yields CASSKRTSGRASGYEQYF.

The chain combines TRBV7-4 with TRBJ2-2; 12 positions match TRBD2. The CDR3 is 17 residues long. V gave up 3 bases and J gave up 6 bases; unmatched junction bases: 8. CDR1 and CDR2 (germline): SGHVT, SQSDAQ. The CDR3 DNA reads TGTGCCAGCAGCTTTGAGAGACTAGCGGGAGTTGCCGGGGAGCTGTTTTTT. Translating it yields CASSFERLAGVAGELFF.

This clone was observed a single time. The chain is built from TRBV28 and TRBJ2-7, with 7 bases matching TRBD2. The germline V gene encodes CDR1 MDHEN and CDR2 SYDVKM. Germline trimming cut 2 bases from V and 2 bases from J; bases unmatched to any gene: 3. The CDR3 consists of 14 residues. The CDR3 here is CASSLAGETYEQYF. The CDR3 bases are TGTGCCAGCAGTTTAGCGGGAGAGACCTACGAGCAGTACTTC.

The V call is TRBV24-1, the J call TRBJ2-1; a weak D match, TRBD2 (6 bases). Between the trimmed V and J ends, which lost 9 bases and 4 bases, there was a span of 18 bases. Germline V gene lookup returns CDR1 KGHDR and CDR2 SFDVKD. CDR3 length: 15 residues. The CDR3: CATADGQDYYNEQFF. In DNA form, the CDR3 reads TGTGCCACCGCGGACGGGCAGGACTATTACAATGAGCAGTTCTTC.

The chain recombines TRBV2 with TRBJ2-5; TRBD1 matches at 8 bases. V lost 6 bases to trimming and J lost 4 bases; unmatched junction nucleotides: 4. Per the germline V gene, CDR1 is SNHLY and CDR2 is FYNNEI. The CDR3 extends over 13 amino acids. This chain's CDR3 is CASRETGVETQYF. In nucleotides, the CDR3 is TGTGCCAGCAGGGAGACAGGGGTAGAGACCCAGTACTTC.

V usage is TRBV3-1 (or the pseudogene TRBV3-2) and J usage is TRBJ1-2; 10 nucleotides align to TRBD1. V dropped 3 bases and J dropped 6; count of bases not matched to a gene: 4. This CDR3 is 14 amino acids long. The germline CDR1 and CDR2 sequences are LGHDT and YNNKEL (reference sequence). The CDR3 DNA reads TGTGCCAGCAGCCACCGGACAGGGGGTAATGGCTACACCTTC. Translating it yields CASSHRTGGNGYTF.

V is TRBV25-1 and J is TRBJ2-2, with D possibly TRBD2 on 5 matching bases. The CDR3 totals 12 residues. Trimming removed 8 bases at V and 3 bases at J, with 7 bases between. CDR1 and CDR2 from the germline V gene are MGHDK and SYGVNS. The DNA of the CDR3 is TGTGCCAGCCGGGGAGACACCGGGGAGCTGTTTTTT. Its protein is CASRGDTGELFF.

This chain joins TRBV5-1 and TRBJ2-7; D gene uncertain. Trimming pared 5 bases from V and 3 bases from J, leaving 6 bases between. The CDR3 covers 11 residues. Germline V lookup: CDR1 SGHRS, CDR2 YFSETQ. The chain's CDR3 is CASRSGYEQYF. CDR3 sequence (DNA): TGCGCCAGCAGATCGGGCTACGAGCAGTACTTC.

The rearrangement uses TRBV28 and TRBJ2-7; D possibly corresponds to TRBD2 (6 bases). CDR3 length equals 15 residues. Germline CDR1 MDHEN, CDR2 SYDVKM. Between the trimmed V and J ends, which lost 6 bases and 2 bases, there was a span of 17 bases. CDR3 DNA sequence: TGTGCCAGCAGCCCGTATGACGGGGGAACCTACGAGCAGTACTTC. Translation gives CASSPYDGGTYEQYF. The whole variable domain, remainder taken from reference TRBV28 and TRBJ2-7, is DVKVTQSSRYLVKRTGEKVFLECVQDMDHENMFWYRQDPGLGLRLIYFSYDVKMKEKGDIPEGYSVSREKKERFSLILESASTNQTSMYLCASSPYDGGTYEQYFGPGTRLTVT.

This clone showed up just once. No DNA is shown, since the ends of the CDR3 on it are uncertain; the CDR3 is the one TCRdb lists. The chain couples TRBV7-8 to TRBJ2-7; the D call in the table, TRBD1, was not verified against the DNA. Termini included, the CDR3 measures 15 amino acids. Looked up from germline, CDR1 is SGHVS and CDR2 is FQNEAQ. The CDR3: CASSRSGQGVYEQYF.

The chain's CDR3 is CASSLETSGDNEQFF. Written as DNA, the CDR3 is TGTGCCAGCAGCTTAGAGACTAGCGGGGACAATGAGCAGTTCTTC. The genes are TRBV11-3 and TRBJ2-1; 11 bases match TRBD2. V lost 0 bases and J lost 5; bases outside the gene matches: 0. The CDR3 loop spans 15 amino acids. Germline CDR1 SGHNT, CDR2 YENEEA.

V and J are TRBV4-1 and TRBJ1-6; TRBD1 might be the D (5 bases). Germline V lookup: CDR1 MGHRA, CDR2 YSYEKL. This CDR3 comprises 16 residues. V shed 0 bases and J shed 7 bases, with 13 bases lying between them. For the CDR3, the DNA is TGCGCCAGCAGCCAAGAGGGCGACAGTTGGAATTCACCCCTCCACTTT. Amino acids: CASSQEGDSWNSPLHF.

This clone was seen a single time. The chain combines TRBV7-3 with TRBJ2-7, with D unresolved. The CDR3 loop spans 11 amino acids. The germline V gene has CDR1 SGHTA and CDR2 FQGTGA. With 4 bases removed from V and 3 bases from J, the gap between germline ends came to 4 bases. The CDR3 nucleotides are TGTGCCAGCAGCTCCAACTACGAGCAGTACTTC. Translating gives CASSSNYEQYF.

The CDR3 sequence: CASSPMPRDQETQYF. The CDR3 bases are TGTGCCAGCAGCCCCATGCCGAGAGACCAAGAGACCCAGTACTTC. The chain recombines TRBV3-1 (or the pseudogene TRBV3-2) with TRBJ2-5; D is uncertain. V lost 4 bases, J lost 0 bases, and 12 bases lay in between. Germline V gene lookup returns CDR1 LGHDT and CDR2 YNNKEL (reference sequence). This CDR3 contains 15 residues.

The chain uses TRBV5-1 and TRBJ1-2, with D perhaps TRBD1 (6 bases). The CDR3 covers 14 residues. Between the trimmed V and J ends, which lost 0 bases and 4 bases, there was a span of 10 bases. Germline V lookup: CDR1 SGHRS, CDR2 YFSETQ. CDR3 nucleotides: TGCGCCAGCAGCTTGGAAAGGACAGTCTATGGCTACACCTTC. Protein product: CASSLERTVYGYTF. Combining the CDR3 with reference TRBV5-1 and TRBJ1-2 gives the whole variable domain KAGVTQTPRYLIKTRGQQVTLSCSPISGHRSVSWYQQTPGQGLQFLFEYFSETQRNKGNFPGRFSGRQFSNSRSEMNVSTLELGDSALYLCASSLERTVYGYTFGSGTRLTVV.

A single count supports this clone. This chain's CDR3 is CSASLVTDEQYF. The CDR3 region has the DNA TGCAGTGCTAGTTTAGTTACGGACGAGCAGTACTTC. This sequence joins TRBV20-1 and TRBJ2-7; D remains unclear. The V gene lost 3 bases and the J gene lost 5 bases, with 11 bases spanning the gap. CDR3 length: 12 amino acids. In germline, CDR1 is DFQATT, CDR2 SNEGSKA (reference sequence).

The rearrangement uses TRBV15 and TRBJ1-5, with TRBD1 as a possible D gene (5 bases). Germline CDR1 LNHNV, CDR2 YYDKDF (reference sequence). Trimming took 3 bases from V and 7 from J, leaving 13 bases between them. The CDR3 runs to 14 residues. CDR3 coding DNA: TGTGCCACCAGCAGCTTACAGGAATGGCAGCCCCAGCATTTT. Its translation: CATSSLQEWQPQHF.

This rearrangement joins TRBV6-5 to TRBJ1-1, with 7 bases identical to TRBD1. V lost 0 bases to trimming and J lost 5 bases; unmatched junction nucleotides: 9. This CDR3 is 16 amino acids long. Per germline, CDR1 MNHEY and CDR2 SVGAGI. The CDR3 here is CASSYSIRQGGTEAFF. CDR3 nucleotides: TGTGCCAGCAGTTACTCGATCCGACAGGGTGGGACTGAAGCTTTCTTT.

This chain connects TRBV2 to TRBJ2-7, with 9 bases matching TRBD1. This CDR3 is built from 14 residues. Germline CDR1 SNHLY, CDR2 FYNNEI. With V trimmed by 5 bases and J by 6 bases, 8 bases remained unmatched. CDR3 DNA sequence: TGTGCCAGCAGTAGGACAGGGGACTTTCTCGAGCAGTACTTC. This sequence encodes CASSRTGDFLEQYF.